This T cell receptor beta chain was sequenced in a study of blood T cell repertoires in COVID-19. Study-wide context: COVID-19 samples, acute and convalescent, were from the United States, Italy and Spain.

Methods used by the authors: Using reference gene primer amplification, nucleated cell counts were estimated. Generated by immunoSEQ multiplex PCR, the TCRdb table keeps only in-frame clones and is missing some. V, J and clone size were drawn from that table, and D and trimming were deduced from the DNA. The table shows 60,000 to 75,000 clones, with almost 90% occurring only once. V was shortened by 1 base and J by 7 bases, with 11 bases between the two germline ends. Germline values: CDR1 SGHTA, CDR2 FQGNSA. CDR3 size: 14 residues. This TCR derives from an elderly woman with active COVID-19. Sample: peripheral blood. The chain is built from TRBV7-2 and TRBJ2-1; weak D call: TRBD2 (6 bases). CDR3 sequence: CASSLVVAVNEQFF. The CDR3 coding sequence is TGTGCCAGCAGCTTAGTGGTAGCGGTGAATGAGCAGTTCTTC.